These 2 T cell receptor beta chains came from one sample sequenced in a study of spatial heterogeneity in lung cancer. The time point was: sample taken at primary tumor resection. Study-wide points: Mutation tallies in tumors tracked expanded intratumoral alpha and beta TCR counts.

Their target antigens are unknown. From the 5' RACE reads, TCRdb called clonotypes with MiXCR, one entry per CDR3 protein. The profile covers about 8,100 distinct CDR3 sequences, with around 5.7% appearing a single time and less than 25% taken by the ten largest. The sequencing here drew on lung tumor tissue, taken at surgery. These receptors came from a male donor with early-stage non-small cell lung cancer.

There are many counts of this clonotype. This chain links TRBV6-1 with TRBJ2-5; D is perhaps TRBD2 (6 bases). This CDR3 spans 14 amino acids. Trimming pared 7 bases from V and 4 bases from J, leaving 16 bases between. Germline V gene lookup returns CDR1 MNHNS and CDR2 SASEGT. CDR3 in DNA: TGTGCCAGCACTATCGGGGGTCAGGGAGAGACCCAGTACTTC. It encodes CASTIGGQGETQYF.

This clonotype occurred a few times. The chain carries TRBV12-3 or TRBV12-4 and TRBJ1-1, with a possible D match to TRBD1 (5 bases). Trimming stripped 6 bases from V and 0 bases from J, with 8 bases between. The CDR3 has 13 amino acids. The CDR3 loop is CASSQTVNTEAFF. DNA of the CDR3: TGTGCCAGCAGCCAGACAGTGAACACTGAAGCTTTCTTT.